The sequence of this TCR beta chain was determined in a study of cytomegalovirus exposure and HLA in healthy donors. V was clipped by 5 bases and J by 0 bases, with 17 bases between them. The V gene's germline CDR1 is MGHDK and CDR2 SYGVNS. The CDR3 extends over 17 amino acids. Study-wide findings and caveats: Some segments of the V type, notably TRBV6-2 and TRBV6-3, were excluded as indistinguishable. Later analysis indicated greater clonal expansion among HLA-associated TCR beta chains than among equally common other chains. Available immune exposure information covered CMV serostatus only.

Healthy bone marrow donors made up the donors. This clone came up once. As yet, its antigen is unknown. PCR used 60 Vbeta primers and 13 Jbeta primers. Some clones are missing from TCRdb's copy, which holds only in-frame ones; the method was immunoSEQ multiplex PCR. The table shows about 59,000 clones, with roughly 77% occurring only once. This chain connects TRBV25-1 to TRBJ1-5; D call uncertain. The sequencing input was PBMCs. The source is a young man in good health and CMV-seropositive. The CDR3 region has the DNA TGTGCCAGCAGTCCCCGAGGAGGCTGGTATAGCAATCAGCCCCAGCATTTT. Its translation is CASSPRGGWYSNQPQHF.